This TCR beta chain appears in the sequencing data of a study of blood T cell repertoires in COVID-19. For the study at large: The origin of the acute and convalescent COVID-19 samples was the United States, Italy and Spain. Nucleic acid was either cDNA or gDNA, and it came from T cells, B-cell-depleted T cells, or PBMCs.

Original processing notes: Amplification with reference gene primers provided the estimates of nucleated cell counts. The method was immunoSEQ multiplex PCR; TCRdb's version includes in-frame clones alone and lacks a portion of them. V and J calls and clone size come straight from that table; D and trimming were deduced from the DNA. The sample contains about 79,000 clones, 80% to 90% of which appear only once. The CDR3 length is 14 residues. The germline gives CDR1 SNHLY, CDR2 FYNNEI. V was clipped by 5 bases and J by 8 bases, with 16 bases between them. The J gene is TRBJ2-4, the V gene TRBV2, with a possible D match to TRBD1 (6 bases). Sequenced material: peripheral blood. The source is a man aged 45-65 years with active COVID-19. The CDR3 bases are TGTGCCAGCAGTCCTCAGGGGAGTGGAGACATTCAGTACTTC. Protein sequence: CASSPQGSGDIQYF.